These 28 T cell receptor beta chains were sequenced from one sample in a study of cytomegalovirus exposure and HLA in healthy donors. In the PCR, 60 Vbeta and 13 Jbeta primers were used. Assay used: immunoSEQ multiplex PCR; TCRdb lists only in-frame clones, some missing. The repertoire includes approximately 100,000 clones, around three quarters of them detected once, and around 5% sits in the top ten. Input material: PBMCs. The receptor source for this set is a woman between 18 and 29 years old in good health and CMV-seropositive.

The chain is built from TRBV6-1 and TRBJ2-7; possibly TRBD2 for D (7 bases). The germline V gene has CDR1 MNHNS and CDR2 SASEGT. The CDR3 extends over 17 amino acids. V lost 3 bases and J 1 base, leaving 19 bases between the germline ends. This CDR3 reads CASSEGGAAGKSYEQYF. As DNA, the CDR3 is TGTGCCAGCAGTGAGGGGGGGGCTGCTGGGAAATCCTACGAGCAGTACTTC.

V and J are TRBV5-6 and TRBJ2-1, with no clear D. V dropped 4 bases and J dropped 5 bases, with 10 bases sitting between them. Germline CDR1 reads SGHDT; CDR2 reads YYEEEE. The CDR3 length is 13 residues. CDR3 amino acids: CASSPDWNNEQFF. CDR3 sequence (DNA): TGTGCCAGCAGCCCCGACTGGAACAATGAGCAGTTCTTC.

The chain carries TRBV28 and TRBJ2-5; a weak D match, TRBD1 (5 bases). The germline CDR1 and CDR2 sequences are MDHEN and SYDVKM. The V and J ends lost 6 bases and 0 bases respectively, with 11 bases between them. The CDR3 is 14 amino acids. The CDR3: CASRGLGYQETQYF. The CDR3 region has the DNA TGTGCCAGCAGGGGGCTCGGATACCAAGAGACCCAGTACTTC.

This clone showed up just a few times. J is TRBJ2-2 and V is TRBV2; 7 nucleotides match TRBD1. From germline, CDR1 is SNHLY and CDR2 FYNNEI. J was trimmed by 1 base and V by 6 bases; bases with no gene match: 5. The CDR3 is 15 residues long. CDR3 coding DNA: TGTGCCAGCAGCGCGCAGGGGGTGAACACCGGGGAGCTGTTTTTT. Translating gives CASSAQGVNTGELFF.

The chain carries TRBV6-1 and TRBJ1-3; D is undetermined. CDR1 and CDR2 from the germline V gene are MNHNS and SASEGT. This CDR3 contains 14 residues. The germline V and J ends were trimmed by 2 bases and 0 bases, with 5 bases remaining between them. The DNA for the CDR3 is TGTGCCAGCAGTGAACAGTTCTCTGGAAACACCATATATTTT. This translates into CASSEQFSGNTIYF.

The J gene is TRBJ2-7, the V gene TRBV21-1; TRBD2 is the table's D call and was not checked against the DNA. TRBV21-1 is labeled a pseudogene. This CDR3 region has 18 residues. CDR3 sequence reads: CASSKALRLAASSYEQYF. The CDR3 DNA is TGTGCCAGCAGCAAAGCGCTGCGACTAGCGGCTAGCTCCTACGAGCAGTACTTC.

The chain combines TRBV28 with TRBJ2-3; 7 positions match TRBD2. This CDR3 region has 13 residues. CDR1 and CDR2 (germline): MDHEN, SYDVKM. Trimming at V came to 8 bases and at J to 5 bases, leaving 7 bases not matched to a gene. This CDR3 is CASVSLAGDTQYF. Here the CDR3 DNA reads TGTGCCAGCGTCTCCTTAGCGGGAGATACGCAGTATTTT.

This chain connects TRBV2 to TRBJ2-7, with 9 nucleotides matching TRBD1. The germline gives CDR1 SNHLY, CDR2 FYNNEI. The V and J ends lost 7 bases and 6 bases, in that order; junction bases with no gene match: 7. The CDR3 consists of 13 residues. The CDR3 reads CASIGQGLFEQYF. DNA for the CDR3: TGTGCCAGCATTGGACAGGGGCTCTTCGAGCAGTACTTC.

This clone was recorded once. This chain links TRBV27 with TRBJ2-5, with D perhaps TRBD2 (5 bases). The germline V gene encodes CDR1 MNHEY and CDR2 SMNVEV (reference sequence). V dropped 8 bases and J dropped 1 base, with 14 bases sitting between them. The CDR3 contains 14 residues. Written as DNA, the CDR3 is TGTGCCAGCGGGCCTGGACTGTCCCAAGAGACCCAGTACTTC. Translating gives CASGPGLSQETQYF.

In this sample, this clone turned up once. The chain is built from TRBV19 and TRBJ2-3, with D uncertain. Germline V gives CDR1 LNHDA, CDR2 SQIVND (reference sequence). Trimming pared 6 bases from V and 3 bases from J, leaving 4 bases between. The CDR3 has 11 amino acids. The CDR3 DNA reads as TGTGCCAGTAGAACTACAGATACGCAGTATTTT. It yields the protein CASRTTDTQYF. The variable domain in full, with the rest retrieved from reference TRBV19 and TRBJ2-3, is DGGITQSPKYLFRKEGQNVTLSCEQNLNHDAMYWYRQDPGQGLRLIYYSQIVNDFQKGDIAEGYSVSREKKESFPLTVTSAQKNPTAFYLCASRTTDTQYFGPGTRLTVL.

The V and J genes are TRBV2 and TRBJ2-7; a weak D match, TRBD2 (7 bases). The CDR3 has 17 amino acids. Germline values: CDR1 SNHLY, CDR2 FYNNEI. Trimming took 2 bases from V and 6 from J, leaving 23 bases between them. DNA for the CDR3: TGTGCCAGCAGTGAATTTGGGCTAGCGGCAGGGGACTCCGAGCAGTACTTC. Protein: CASSEFGLAAGDSEQYF. Full variable domain (remainder filled in from reference TRBV2 and TRBJ2-7): EPEVTQTPSHQVTQMGQEVILRCVPISNHLYFYWYRQILGQKVEFLVSFYNNEISEKSEIFDDQFSVERPDGSNFTLKIRSTKLEDSAMYFCASSEFGLAAGDSEQYFGPGTRLTVT.

V gene TRBV6-5 combines with J gene TRBJ2-7; weak D call: TRBD1 (6 bases). The CDR3 loop spans 14 amino acids. The V gene's germline CDR1 is MNHEY and CDR2 SVGAGI. Trimming removed 2 bases from V and 2 bases from J, with 10 bases in between. The CDR3 region has the DNA TGTGCCAGCAGTTACAACCGGGACACCTACGAGCAGTACTTC. Translation: CASSYNRDTYEQYF.

The chain combines TRBV30 with TRBJ2-7; 10 nucleotides align to TRBD2. CDR1 GTSNPN and CDR2 SVGIG come from the germline V gene (reference sequence). J gave up 3 bases and V 5 bases, and 7 bases lay outside the gene matches. The CDR3 has 14 amino acids. The CDR3: CAWESGRGNYEQYF. DNA for the CDR3: TGTGCCTGGGAGAGCGGGAGGGGTAACTACGAGCAGTACTTC.

V gene TRBV28 combines with J gene TRBJ1-4, with D uncertain. The CDR3 sequence is 14 residues long. V lost 3 bases and J lost 7, with 12 bases in between. Germline-derived CDR1 and CDR2 are MDHEN and SYDVKM. CDR3 sequence: CASSFSGGSEKLFF. The CDR3 DNA sequence: TGTGCCAGCAGTTTTTCTGGAGGGAGTGAAAAACTGTTTTTT.

This sequence joins TRBV5-1 and TRBJ2-1; 7 positions agree with TRBD2. The CDR3 runs 16 residues. V was pared by 0 bases and J by 2 bases, with 5 bases of the junction left unmatched. The V gene's germline CDR1 is SGHRS and CDR2 YFSETQ. CDR3 in amino acids: CASSLEASGAYNEQFF. CDR3 nucleotide sequence: TGCGCCAGCAGCTTGGAGGCTAGCGGAGCCTACAATGAGCAGTTCTTC.

J is TRBJ1-5 and V is TRBV19, with a weak D call TRBD1 (5 bases). V was trimmed by 7 bases and J by 5 bases, leaving 15 bases between them. The CDR3 is made up of 14 amino acids. Germline V lookup: CDR1 LNHDA, CDR2 SQIVND (reference sequence). In DNA form, the CDR3 reads TGTGCCAGTACCACCTTGGCAGGGTATCAGCCCCAGCATTTT. Its protein is CASTTLAGYQPQHF. The full variable domain, with the rest looked up from reference TRBV19 and TRBJ1-5, is DGGITQSPKYLFRKEGQNVTLSCEQNLNHDAMYWYRQDPGQGLRLIYYSQIVNDFQKGDIAEGYSVSREKKESFPLTVTSAQKNPTAFYLCASTTLAGYQPQHFGDGTRLSIL.

The chain has TRBV28 and TRBJ1-5, with 8 bases aligning to TRBD1. The CDR3 covers 15 residues. The ends lost 6 bases at V and 0 bases at J; junction bases unmatched: 4. Looked up from germline, CDR1 is MDHEN and CDR2 is SYDVKM. As DNA, the CDR3 is TGTGCCAGCAGCCGGACAGGGACTAGCAATCAGCCCCAGCATTTT. Amino acid sequence: CASSRTGTSNQPQHF.

The chain uses TRBV7-8 and TRBJ2-7; 9 nucleotides align to TRBD2. V trimming: 6 bases; J trimming: 5 bases; junction bases outside the gene matches: 8. The germline V gene has CDR1 SGHVS and CDR2 FQNEAQ. This CDR3 comprises 14 residues. This CDR3 is CASRQSGRPNEQYF. The CDR3 DNA reads TGTGCCAGCAGACAAAGCGGGAGGCCCAACGAGCAGTACTTC.

This clone is termed medium-sized. The chain joins TRBV6-5 to TRBJ1-1; the D gene is possibly TRBD1 (5 bases). The CDR3 sequence is 15 residues long. Trimming cost V 4 bases and J 3 bases, with 15 bases left between them. CDR1 and CDR2 (germline): MNHEY, SVGAGI. The CDR3 loop reads CASSCYGGSDTEAFF. In DNA, the CDR3 is TGTGCCAGCAGTTGCTACGGGGGGAGTGACACTGAAGCTTTCTTT.

V gene TRBV4-2 combines with J gene TRBJ2-5; 10 bases are a match to TRBD2. This CDR3 spans 16 amino acids. Germline-derived CDR1 and CDR2 are LGHNA and YNFKEQ. V was pared by 4 bases and J by 4 bases, with 9 bases of the junction left unmatched. The CDR3 reads CASSPRSVAGGETQYF. The CDR3, as DNA: TGTGCCAGCAGCCCGCGGAGTGTAGCGGGAGGAGAGACCCAGTACTTC.

This sequence joins TRBV2 and TRBJ2-3; 13 nucleotides match TRBD2. From germline, CDR1 is SNHLY and CDR2 FYNNEI. Trimming removed 5 bases from V and 1 base from J; junction bases left unmatched: 3. The CDR3 runs to 16 residues. The CDR3, as DNA: TGTGCCAGCAGTCGGACTAGCGGGAGTGGCACAGATACGCAGTATTTT. This encodes CASSRTSGSGTDTQYF.

This clone was detected a few times. The chain combines TRBV19 with TRBJ1-4, with TRBD1 matching 8 bases. This CDR3 region has 15 residues. Germline V gene lookup returns CDR1 LNHDA and CDR2 SQIVND (reference sequence). V lost 7 bases and J lost 4; bases outside the gene matches: 8. In DNA, the CDR3 is TGTGCCAGTATCCCGAGGACAGGGAATAATGAAAAACTGTTTTTT. Protein product: CASIPRTGNNEKLFF.

V gene TRBV6-5 combines with J gene TRBJ1-1; no definite D call. The germline CDR1 and CDR2 sequences are MNHEY and SVGAGI. The CDR3 runs to 14 residues. V was cut by 5 bases and J by 5 bases, with 15 bases left in between. The CDR3: CASSQPRVGTEAFF. The CDR3 DNA sequence: TGTGCCAGCAGTCAACCACGGGTTGGGACTGAAGCTTTCTTT.

Only one count was recorded for this clone. The V call is TRBV11-2, the J call TRBJ2-3, with 11 bases aligning to TRBD2. After removal of 0 bases from V and 3 bases from J, the junction contained 8 bases not matched to a gene. Per germline, CDR1 SGHAT and CDR2 FQNNGV. This CDR3 has 18 amino acids. As DNA, the CDR3 is TGTGCCAGCAGCTTAGAGGTGTGGGCTAGCGGGAGGACAGATACGCAGTATTTT. Residues: CASSLEVWASGRTDTQYF.

This clone was found a few times. This sequence joins TRBV29-1 and TRBJ2-2; 10 positions match TRBD2. The ends lost 4 bases at V and 3 bases at J; junction bases unmatched: 8. Germline V gene data show CDR1 as SQVTM and CDR2 as ANQGSEA. This CDR3 has 16 residues. For the CDR3, the DNA is TGCAGCGTTGTGGGCCTAGCGGGAGTTGACACCGGGGAGCTGTTTTTT. This translates into CSVVGLAGVDTGELFF.

CDR3: CASRGTGGFNAGELFF. Here the CDR3 DNA reads TGCGCCAGCAGGGGGACAGGGGGATTTAACGCCGGGGAGCTGTTTTTT. The chain couples TRBV10-2 to TRBJ2-2; TRBD1 matches 11 bases. Trimming at V came to 6 bases and at J to 6 bases, leaving 9 bases not matched to a gene. The CDR3 has 16 amino acids. The germline CDR1 and CDR2 sequences are WSHSY and SAAADI.

The rearrangement links TRBV29-1 to TRBJ2-2; the D is unclear. The V gene lost 6 bases and the J gene lost 7 bases, with 21 bases spanning the gap. Germline CDR1 is SQVTM and CDR2 is ANQGSEA. This CDR3 region has 15 residues. The CDR3 spells CSVKSTTPMSGELFF. DNA for the CDR3: TGCAGCGTCAAGAGCACGACACCTATGAGCGGGGAGCTGTTTTTT.

The chain carries TRBV2 and TRBJ2-7, with D uncertain. The CDR3 contains 11 residues. Germline lookup yields CDR1 SNHLY and CDR2 FYNNEI. V lost 6 bases to trimming and J lost 4 bases, with 7 bases between them. The CDR3 DNA is TGTGCCAGCAGCCTAAGTTACGAGCAGTACTTC. Translated, it gives CASSLSYEQYF.